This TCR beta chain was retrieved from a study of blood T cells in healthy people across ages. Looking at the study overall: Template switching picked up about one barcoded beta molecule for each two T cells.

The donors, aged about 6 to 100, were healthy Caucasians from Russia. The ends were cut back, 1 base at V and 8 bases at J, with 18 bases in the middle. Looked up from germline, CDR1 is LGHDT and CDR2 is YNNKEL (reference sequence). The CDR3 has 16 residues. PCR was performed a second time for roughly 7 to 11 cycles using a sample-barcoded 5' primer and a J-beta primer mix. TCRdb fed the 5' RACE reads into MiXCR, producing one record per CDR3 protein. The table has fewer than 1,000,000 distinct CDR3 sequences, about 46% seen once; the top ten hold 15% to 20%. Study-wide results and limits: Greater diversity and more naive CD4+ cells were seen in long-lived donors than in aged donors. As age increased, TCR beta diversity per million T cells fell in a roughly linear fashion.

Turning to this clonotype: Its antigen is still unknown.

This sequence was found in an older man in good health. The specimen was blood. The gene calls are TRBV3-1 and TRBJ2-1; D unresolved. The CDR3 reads CASSQALGSNHDEQFF. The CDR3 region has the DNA TGTGCCAGCAGCCAAGCCCTGGGCTCGAACCACGATGAGCAGTTCTTC.